This TCR beta chain is from a study of OX40 agonist ivuxolimab in advanced cancers. The assay was immunoSEQ multiplex PCR, and TCRdb's table has in-frame clones only and misses some. The data contain 55,000 to 80,000 clones, around 83% of them singletons. CDR1 and CDR2 (germline): MNHEY, SVGAGI. The CDR3 is 14 residues long. Trimming removed 4 bases from V and 0 bases from J, with 9 bases in between. The gene calls are TRBV6-5 and TRBJ1-1; unclear D gene. The sample consisted of CD4+ or CD8+ T cells sorted from blood, taken in a trial of the OX40 agonist ivuxolimab. The sequence was obtained from an adult with an advanced solid tumor such as melanoma, head and neck, liver or kidney cancer. The CDR3 DNA reads TGTGCCAGCAGTTCCCCACAGATGAACACTGAAGCTTTCTTT. Protein: CASSSPQMNTEAFF.